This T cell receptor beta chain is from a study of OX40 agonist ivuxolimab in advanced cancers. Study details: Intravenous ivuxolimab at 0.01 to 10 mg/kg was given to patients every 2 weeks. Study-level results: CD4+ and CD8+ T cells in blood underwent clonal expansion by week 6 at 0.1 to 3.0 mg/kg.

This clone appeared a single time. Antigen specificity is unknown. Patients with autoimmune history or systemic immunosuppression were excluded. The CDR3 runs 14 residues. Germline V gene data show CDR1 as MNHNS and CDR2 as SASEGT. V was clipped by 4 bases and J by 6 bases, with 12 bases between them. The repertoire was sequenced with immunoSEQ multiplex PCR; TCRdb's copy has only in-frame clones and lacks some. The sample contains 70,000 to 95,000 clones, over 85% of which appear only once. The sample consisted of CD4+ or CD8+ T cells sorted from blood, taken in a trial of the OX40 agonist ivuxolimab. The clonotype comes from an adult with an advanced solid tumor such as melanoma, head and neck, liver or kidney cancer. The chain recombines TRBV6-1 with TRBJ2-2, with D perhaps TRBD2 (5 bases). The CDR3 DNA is TGTGCCAGCAGTGTGAGGGTCTTGGCCGGGGAGCTGTTTTTT. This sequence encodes CASSVRVLAGELFF.